Ten or more counts support the clone carrying this T cell receptor (beta chain). This sample stems from a study of blood T cell repertoires in COVID-19. Assay: immunoSEQ multiplex PCR; the TCRdb copy retains only in-frame clones and omits some. The table has 140,000 to 150,000 clones, roughly 80% seen once. CDR3 length equals 13 residues. With V trimmed by 5 bases and J by 3 bases, 4 bases remained unmatched. Germline V gives CDR1 MNHEY, CDR2 SVGEGT. The chain carries TRBV6-2 or TRBV6-3 and TRBJ2-7; 7 bases are shared with TRBD2. Sequenced sample: PBMCs or T cells enriched from blood (not recorded which). The clonotype comes from a woman aged 45-59 years who had recovered from COVID-19. DNA of the CDR3: TGTGCCAGCAGTAGCGGGGAAGTCTACGAGCAGTACTTC. Its protein product is CASSSGEVYEQYF.